Below are 32 T cell receptor beta chains sequenced from a single sample in a study of shared clonotypes between healthy human individuals. The repertoire was sequenced with immunoSEQ multiplex PCR; TCRdb's copy has only in-frame clones and lacks some. The sample has 2 million to 3 million clones, approximately 93% seen once. The sequencing sample was made of naive CD4+ T cells from PBMCs. Subset defined: CD45RA+ positively selected. Receptors were obtained from a man younger than 30 in good health. Some clones in this sample may be carry-over from other donors' samples.

CDR3: CASSMRDRSYGYTF. Here the CDR3 DNA reads TGTGCCAGCAGTATGAGGGACAGATCCTATGGCTACACCTTC. The chain joins TRBV5-6 to TRBJ1-2, with 7 bases identical to TRBD1. This CDR3 spans 14 amino acids. The V gene end was trimmed by 5 bases and the J gene end by 4 bases; junction bases not matched to a gene: 8. Germline V lookup: CDR1 SGHDT, CDR2 YYEEEE.

This chain links TRBV25-1 with TRBJ2-1; D may match TRBD1 or TRBD2 (5 bases each). The germline gives CDR1 MGHDK, CDR2 SYGVNS. V dropped 3 bases and J dropped 3 bases, with 12 bases sitting between them. The CDR3 covers 15 residues. The CDR3, as DNA: TGTGCCAGCAGTGATTGGGGGAGTGGCTACAATGAGCAGTTCTTC. Protein: CASSDWGSGYNEQFF.

The J gene is TRBJ2-3, the V gene TRBV4-3; the match to TRBD2 covers 16 bases. With 5 bases clipped from V and 1 base from J, the junction kept 6 bases outside the gene matches. The CDR3 totals 18 residues. CDR1 and CDR2 (germline): LGHNA, YSLEER. The CDR3 region is CASSSGLAGGSRTDTQYF. The CDR3 nucleotides are TGCGCCAGCAGCTCGGGACTAGCGGGAGGGAGTCGCACAGATACGCAGTATTTT.

The gene calls are TRBV25-1 and TRBJ2-5; perhaps TRBD2 as D (5 bases). V shed 2 bases and J shed 7 bases, with 17 bases lying between them. This CDR3 comprises 15 residues. Germline V gives CDR1 MGHDK, CDR2 SYGVNS. The CDR3 DNA reads TGTGCCAGCAGTGAACCCTCCGGGCCCGAGGGGACCCAGTACTTC. Amino acid sequence: CASSEPSGPEGTQYF.

The chain couples TRBV6-1 to TRBJ2-3; D gene ambiguous. Germline V gene lookup returns CDR1 MNHNS and CDR2 SASEGT. CDR3 length: 13 residues. V gave up 3 bases and J gave up 4 bases, with 8 bases separating them. CDR3 DNA sequence: TGTGCCAGCAGTGATCTTTCTCCAGATACGCAGTATTTT. Protein sequence: CASSDLSPDTQYF.

This clone was counted once. J is TRBJ2-1 and V is TRBV27; D perhaps matches TRBD2 (7 bases). This CDR3 has 16 amino acids. V shed 5 bases and J shed 7 bases, with 21 bases lying between them. CDR1 is MNHEY, CDR2 SMNVEV, per germline (reference sequence). The CDR3 DNA sequence: TGTGCCAGCAGTGAGTCAGGGAGGGGGGGTACGAATGAGCAGTTCTTC. As protein: CASSESGRGGTNEQFF.

This clone has only one observation. This chain links TRBV5-1 with TRBJ2-5; D may be TRBD2 (6 bases). The V gene's germline CDR1 is SGHRS and CDR2 YFSETQ. V lost 1 base to trimming and J lost 1 base, with 14 bases between them. The CDR3 extends over 16 amino acids. Written as DNA, the CDR3 is TGCGCCAGCAGCTTGAGTGGGGCGGGGCTCCAAGAGACCCAGTACTTC. It specifies CASSLSGAGLQETQYF.

The chain is built from TRBV4-1 and TRBJ2-7; D might be TRBD2 (6 bases). Looked up from germline, CDR1 is MGHRA and CDR2 is YSYEKL. With 0 bases removed from V and 2 bases from J, the gap between germline ends came to 11 bases. The CDR3 covers 15 residues. The CDR3, as DNA: TGCGCCAGCAGCCAAGACGAGCGGGTGACCTACGAGCAGTACTTC. Protein sequence: CASSQDERVTYEQYF.

CDR3 sequence reads: CSVEKFPGQGYEQYF. The CDR3 region has the DNA TGCAGCGTTGAAAAGTTCCCGGGACAGGGCTACGAGCAGTACTTC. The chain joins TRBV29-1 to TRBJ2-7, with TRBD1 identical over 9 bases. Germline lookup yields CDR1 SQVTM and CDR2 ANQGSEA. The CDR3 extends over 15 amino acids. Unmatched junction bases numbered 8, after V lost 2 bases and J lost 3 bases.

J is TRBJ2-2 and V is TRBV13; D gene uncertain. The V gene's germline CDR1 is PRHDT and CDR2 FYEKMQ (reference sequence). Between the trimmed V and J ends, which lost 4 bases and 5 bases, there was a span of 11 bases. This CDR3 is built from 14 residues. This CDR3 reads CASSYRARTGELFF. DNA for the CDR3: TGTGCCAGCAGCTATAGGGCCCGGACCGGGGAGCTGTTTTTT.

CDR3 amino acids: CASSVNSISGELFF. The CDR3 DNA follows: TGCGCCAGCAGCGTGAACAGCATCTCCGGGGAGCTGTTTTTT. This chain uses TRBV5-1 with TRBJ2-2; D is unresolved. V lost 4 bases, J lost 6 bases, and 13 bases lay in between. The CDR3 is 14 amino acids. From germline, CDR1 is SGHRS and CDR2 YFSETQ.

The V gene is TRBV28, the J gene TRBJ2-3, with a tentative D call TRBD1 (6 bases). The V end lost 10 bases, the J end lost 4 bases, and 15 bases lay between the germline ends. The germline V gene encodes CDR1 MDHEN and CDR2 SYDVKM. The CDR3 is 13 amino acids. CDR3 nucleotides: TGTGCCATCCAAACCACAGGGCCAGATACGCAGTATTTT. It is translated as CAIQTTGPDTQYF.

The chain employs TRBV12-5 and TRBJ2-7, with 8 bases aligning to TRBD2. Germline V CDR1 and CDR2: LGHNT, FRNRAP. The CDR3 loop spans 15 amino acids. Trimming cost V 3 bases and J 5 bases; bases outside gene matches: 9. The CDR3 sequence: CASGLMAGGTHEQYF. The CDR3 DNA follows: TGTGCTAGTGGTTTAATGGCGGGAGGCACCCACGAGCAGTACTTC.

This clone occurred a few times. The chain employs TRBV7-9 and TRBJ1-1; D is undetermined. This CDR3 contains 11 residues. From germline, CDR1 is SEHNR and CDR2 FQNEAQ (reference sequence). With 5 bases removed from V and 11 bases from J, the gap between germline ends came to 12 bases. For the CDR3, the DNA is TGTGCCAGCAGCCCCACCTCGGTGGCTTTCTTT. Its translation: CASSPTSVAFF.

The rearrangement uses TRBV11-2 and TRBJ2-1, with 11 bases identical to TRBD2. CDR3 length: 19 residues. V gave up 3 bases and J gave up 6 bases; unmatched junction bases: 16. Per germline, CDR1 SGHAT and CDR2 FQNNGV. The CDR3 coding sequence is TGTGCCAGCAGCTTGGCATTGCCGGGAAGACTAGCGGGAACCAATGAGCAGTTCTTC. This translates into CASSLALPGRLAGTNEQFF.

CDR3 in amino acids: CASRGPTGRAREQFF. DNA for the CDR3: TGTGCCAGCAGAGGGCCGACAGGGAGGGCTCGTGAGCAGTTCTTC. V gene TRBV27 combines with J gene TRBJ2-1; D may match TRBD1 or TRBD2 (7 bases each). CDR1 MNHEY and CDR2 SMNVEV come from the germline V gene (reference sequence). Deletions cut 6 bases from V and 9 bases from J, with 21 bases between. The CDR3 covers 15 residues.

This sequence joins TRBV30 and TRBJ2-3; 9 nucleotides agree with TRBD2. The trim removed 2 bases at V and 8 bases at J, leaving 5 bases unmatched. This CDR3 is 13 amino acids long. Germline assignment: CDR1 GTSNPN and CDR2 SVGIG (reference sequence). CDR3 amino acids: CAWSFSGSGTQYF. The CDR3 nucleotides are TGTGCCTGGAGTTTTAGCGGGAGTGGTACGCAGTATTTT.

This clone was seen a single time. V is TRBV28 and J is TRBJ1-2, with D maybe TRBD1 (5 bases). Germline CDR1 and CDR2: MDHEN and SYDVKM. The CDR3 contains 13 residues. The germline V and J ends were trimmed by 7 bases and 8 bases, with 17 bases remaining between them. The chain's CDR3 is CASNFGGTQGYTF. Here the CDR3 DNA reads TGTGCCAGCAACTTCGGGGGGACGCAGGGCTACACCTTC.

J is TRBJ1-5 and V is TRBV28; weak D call: TRBD1 (6 bases). The germline V gene has CDR1 MDHEN and CDR2 SYDVKM. The V and J ends lost 4 bases and 0 bases respectively, with 19 bases between them. The CDR3 sequence is 18 residues long. The CDR3 protein is CASSSMDSQRYSNQPQHF. DNA of the CDR3: TGTGCCAGCAGTTCGATGGACAGCCAACGTTATAGCAATCAGCCCCAGCATTTT.

The genes are TRBV7-9 and TRBJ2-7; 8 nucleotides agree with TRBD2. The CDR3 has 15 residues. Germline V gives CDR1 SEHNR, CDR2 FQNEAQ (reference sequence). V lost 5 bases to trimming and J lost 2 bases; unmatched junction nucleotides: 8. The CDR3 DNA reads TGTGCCAGCAGCCCACCGGGACTAGGAACCTACGAGCAGTACTTC. Its protein is CASSPPGLGTYEQYF.

V is TRBV28 and J is TRBJ1-1, with a possible D match to TRBD1 (6 bases). V lost 5 bases to trimming and J lost 2 bases, with 12 bases between them. CDR1 is MDHEN and CDR2 is SYDVKM in the germline V gene. This CDR3 is built from 14 residues. The CDR3 nucleotides read TGTGCCAGCAGTGGTGGACAGCTAAACACTGAAGCTTTCTTT. Encoded protein: CASSGGQLNTEAFF.

The rearrangement uses TRBV10-2 and TRBJ1-3; D is uncertain. Deletions cut 2 bases from V and 0 bases from J, with 8 bases between. The CDR3 has 15 amino acids. The germline V gene has CDR1 WSHSY and CDR2 SAAADI. The CDR3 region has the DNA TGCGCCAGCAGTGAGAGGTCTAACTCTGGAAACACCATATATTTT. Translating gives CASSERSNSGNTIYF.

The chain links TRBV6-5 to TRBJ1-2; tentative D call: TRBD1 (5 bases). Germline CDR1 and CDR2: MNHEY and SVGAGI. The CDR3 spans 14 residues. Deletions cut 6 bases from V and 7 bases from J, with 18 bases between. CDR3 DNA: TGTGCCAGCAGACGGGACTTGGGAGCTTCTGGCTACACCTTC. Its protein product is CASRRDLGASGYTF.

The chain is built from TRBV27 and TRBJ2-7; TRBD1 aligns across 8 bases. Per germline, CDR1 MNHEY and CDR2 SMNVEV (reference sequence). The J segment lost 3 bases and the V segment lost 6 bases, leaving 4 bases of the junction unmatched. CDR3 length equals 13 residues. CDR3 residues: CASSRTGGYEQYF. The DNA of the CDR3 is TGTGCCAGCAGCAGAACAGGGGGCTACGAGCAGTACTTC.

This sequence joins TRBV13 and TRBJ2-2; 11 bases fit TRBD2. This CDR3 has 21 amino acids. The J segment lost 0 bases and the V segment lost 0 bases, leaving 12 bases of the junction unmatched. Germline V gene lookup returns CDR1 PRHDT and CDR2 FYEKMQ (reference sequence). CDR3 DNA sequence: TGTGCCAGCAGCTTAGGCCTGTCTAGCGGGAGGAGGGGTCCGAACACCGGGGAGCTGTTTTTT. The encoded protein is CASSLGLSSGRRGPNTGELFF.

Details on this clone: This sample also contains other DNA sequences that code for the same CDR3. The CDR3 spells CASSPGTVSYEQYF. CDR3 bases: TGTGCCAGCAGTCCTGGGACAGTGTCCTACGAGCAGTACTTC. The rearrangement uses TRBV28 and TRBJ2-7; 7 bases agree with TRBD1. Looked up from germline, CDR1 is MDHEN and CDR2 is SYDVKM. Trimming removed 5 bases from V and 1 base from J; junction bases left unmatched: 5. The length of the CDR3 is 14 residues.

This chain connects TRBV18 to TRBJ2-1, with TRBD2 matching over 13 bases. The length of the CDR3 is 18 residues. V lost 3 bases, J lost 3 bases, and 8 bases stayed unmatched. Germline V CDR1 and CDR2: KGHSH, LQKENI. CDR3 sequence (DNA): TGTGCCAGCTCACCCCCTCGGGGGACTAGCGGGAACTACAATGAGCAGTTCTTC. It specifies CASSPPRGTSGNYNEQFF.

The chain recombines TRBV2 with TRBJ2-5; TRBD2 might be the D (6 bases). V was pared by 11 bases and J by 5 bases, with 15 bases between. The CDR3 is 12 amino acids. Germline lookup yields CDR1 SNHLY and CDR2 FYNNEI. CDR3 sequence: CAAGGVVETQYF. The DNA for the CDR3 is TGTGCCGCAGGCGGGGTGGTGGAGACCCAGTACTTC.

The chain links TRBV5-5 to TRBJ1-2; 7 bases align to TRBD1. CDR1 SGHKS and CDR2 YYEKEE come from the germline V gene (reference sequence). Germline trimming cut 2 bases from V and 2 bases from J; bases unmatched to any gene: 6. The CDR3 has 15 amino acids. The CDR3 sequence: CASSLAGQLNYGYTF. The CDR3 region has the DNA TGTGCCAGCAGCTTAGCGGGACAGCTAAACTATGGCTACACCTTC.

The chain has TRBV29-1 and TRBJ2-1; 7 bases agree with TRBD2. Per the germline V gene, CDR1 is SQVTM and CDR2 is ANQGSEA. J was trimmed by 4 bases and V by 2 bases; bases with no gene match: 5. The CDR3 is 14 residues long. In nucleotides, the CDR3 is TGCAGCGTTGAATCTAGCGGAGCATACAATGAGCAGTTCTTC. It specifies CSVESSGAYNEQFF.

The chain carries TRBV4-3 and TRBJ1-4; D remains ambiguous. Trimming shortened V by 4 bases and J by 1 base, and 10 bases separated the two germline ends. Germline CDR1 is LGHNA and CDR2 is YSLEER. The CDR3 is 15 residues long. The CDR3 here is CASSPDRGTNEKLFF. CDR3 nucleotide sequence: TGCGCCAGCAGCCCAGACCGGGGAACTAATGAAAAACTGTTTTTT.

V usage is TRBV5-4 and J usage is TRBJ1-2; D is uncertain. V was trimmed by 4 bases and J by 5 bases, leaving 24 bases between them. CDR1 is SGHNT and CDR2 is YYREEE in the germline V gene (reference sequence). This CDR3 region has 17 residues. The CDR3 spells CASSPTPVEVDVYGYTF. CDR3 in DNA: TGTGCCAGCAGCCCCACTCCCGTTGAAGTGGACGTTTATGGCTACACCTTC.